This TCR beta chain emerged from a study of cytomegalovirus exposure and HLA in healthy donors. Study-wide context: Within the Caucasian-associated ancestry cluster were under 85% of the 398 genotyped donors. Study-level results: A later analysis linked around 17,000 TCR beta sequences to HLA alleles at 0.05 false discovery rate.

60 Vbeta and 13 Jbeta primers were used in PCR. Some clones are missing from TCRdb's copy, which holds only in-frame ones; the method was immunoSEQ multiplex PCR. Of 50,000 or so clones listed, more than 70% were seen once; the top ten hold approximately 3%. Looked up from germline, CDR1 is MNHEY and CDR2 is SMNVEV (reference sequence). V was cut by 5 bases and J by 15 bases, with 17 bases left in between. This CDR3 has 12 residues. In regard to this clone: Antigen unknown.

This TCR was sampled from a woman aged 18-30 years in good health and CMV-seronegative. The sequencing sample was made of PBMCs. The gene calls are TRBV27 and TRBJ2-1, with D tentatively TRBD2 (6 bases). The DNA for the CDR3 is TGTGCCAGCAGTACCACCCCTAGCGATACGTTCTTC. Protein: CASSTTPSDTFF.